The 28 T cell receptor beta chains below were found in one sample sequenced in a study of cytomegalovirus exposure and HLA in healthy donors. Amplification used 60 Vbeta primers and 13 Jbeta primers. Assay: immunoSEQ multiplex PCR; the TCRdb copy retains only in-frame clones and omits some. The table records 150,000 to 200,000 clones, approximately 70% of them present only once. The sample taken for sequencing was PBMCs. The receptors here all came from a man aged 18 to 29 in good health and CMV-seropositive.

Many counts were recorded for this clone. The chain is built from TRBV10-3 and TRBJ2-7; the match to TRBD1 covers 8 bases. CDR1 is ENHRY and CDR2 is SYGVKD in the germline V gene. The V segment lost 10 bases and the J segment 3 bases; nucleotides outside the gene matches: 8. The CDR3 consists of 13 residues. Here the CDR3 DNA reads TGTGCCACCATAACTACAGGGGGCTACGAGCAGTACGTC. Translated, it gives CATITTGGYEQYV.

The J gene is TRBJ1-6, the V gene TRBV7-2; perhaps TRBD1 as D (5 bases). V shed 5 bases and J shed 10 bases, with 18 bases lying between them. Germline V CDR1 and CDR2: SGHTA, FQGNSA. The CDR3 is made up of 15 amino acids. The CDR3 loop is CASSNDSPLTSPLHF. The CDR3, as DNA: TGTGCCAGCAGCAATGACAGCCCGCTAACATCACCCCTCCACTTT.

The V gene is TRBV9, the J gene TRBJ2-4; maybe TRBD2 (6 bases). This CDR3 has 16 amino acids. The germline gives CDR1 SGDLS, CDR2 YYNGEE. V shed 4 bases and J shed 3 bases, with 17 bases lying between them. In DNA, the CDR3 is TGTGCCAGCAGCCCCTATGGGGACTTCGGCAAAAACATTCAGTACTTC. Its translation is CASSPYGDFGKNIQYF. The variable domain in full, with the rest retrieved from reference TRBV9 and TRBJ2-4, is DSGVTQTPKHLITATGQRVTLRCSPRSGDLSVYWYQQSLDQGLQFLIQYYNGEERAKGNILERFSAQQFPDLHSELNLSSLELGDSALYFCASSPYGDFGKNIQYFGAGTRLSVL.

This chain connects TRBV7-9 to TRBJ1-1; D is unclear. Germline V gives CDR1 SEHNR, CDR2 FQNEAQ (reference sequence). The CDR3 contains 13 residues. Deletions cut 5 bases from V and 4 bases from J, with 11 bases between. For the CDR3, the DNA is TGTGCCAGCAGCCCCGCGATAAGCACTGAAGCTTTCTTT. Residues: CASSPAISTEAFF.

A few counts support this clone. The CDR3 reads CASSLFGPGVGTEAFF. As DNA, the CDR3 is TGCGCCAGCAGCTTGTTTGGTCCAGGGGTAGGAACTGAAGCTTTCTTT. This chain links TRBV5-1 with TRBJ1-1; the D gene is possibly TRBD1 (6 bases). Trimming cost V 1 base and J 5 bases, with 18 bases left between them. CDR3 length: 16 amino acids. Germline CDR1 reads SGHRS; CDR2 reads YFSETQ.

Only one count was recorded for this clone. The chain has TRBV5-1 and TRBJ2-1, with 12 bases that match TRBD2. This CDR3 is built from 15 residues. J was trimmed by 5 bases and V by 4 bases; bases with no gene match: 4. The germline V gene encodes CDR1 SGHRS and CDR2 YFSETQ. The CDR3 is CASSAGLAGNNEQFF. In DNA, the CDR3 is TGCGCCAGCAGCGCAGGACTAGCGGGGAACAATGAGCAGTTCTTC. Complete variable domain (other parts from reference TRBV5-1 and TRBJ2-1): KAGVTQTPRYLIKTRGQQVTLSCSPISGHRSVSWYQQTPGQGLQFLFEYFSETQRNKGNFPGRFSGRQFSNSRSEMNVSTLELGDSALYLCASSAGLAGNNEQFFGPGTRLTVL.

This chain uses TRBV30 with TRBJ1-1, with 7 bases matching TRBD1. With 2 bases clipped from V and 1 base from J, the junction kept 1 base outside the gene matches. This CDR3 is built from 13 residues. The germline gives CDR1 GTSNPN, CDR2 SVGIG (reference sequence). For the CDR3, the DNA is TGTGCCTGGAGTCGGGACAGGAACACTGAAGCTTTCTTT. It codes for CAWSRDRNTEAFF.

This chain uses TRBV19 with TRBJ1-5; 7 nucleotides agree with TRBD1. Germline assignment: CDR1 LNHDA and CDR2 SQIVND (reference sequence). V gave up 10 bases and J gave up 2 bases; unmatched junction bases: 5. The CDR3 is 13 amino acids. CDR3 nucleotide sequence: TGTGCCACTACCGGGACAGGCAATCAGCCCCAGCATTTT. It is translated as CATTGTGNQPQHF. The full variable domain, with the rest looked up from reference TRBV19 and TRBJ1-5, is DGGITQSPKYLFRKEGQNVTLSCEQNLNHDAMYWYRQDPGQGLRLIYYSQIVNDFQKGDIAEGYSVSREKKESFPLTVTSAQKNPTAFYLCATTGTGNQPQHFGDGTRLSIL.

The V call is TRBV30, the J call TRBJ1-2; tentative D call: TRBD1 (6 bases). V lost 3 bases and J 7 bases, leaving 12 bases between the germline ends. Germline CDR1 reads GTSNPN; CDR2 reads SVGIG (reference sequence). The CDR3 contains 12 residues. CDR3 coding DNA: TGTGCCTGGAGGACCGGGGGGCCTGGCTACACCTTC. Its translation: CAWRTGGPGYTF. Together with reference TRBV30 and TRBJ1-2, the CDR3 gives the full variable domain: SQTIHQWPATLVQPVGSPLSLECTVEGTSNPNLYWYRQAAGRGLQLLFYSVGIGQISSEVPQNLSASRPQDRQFILSSKKLLLSDSGFYLCAWRTGGPGYTFGSGTRLTVV.

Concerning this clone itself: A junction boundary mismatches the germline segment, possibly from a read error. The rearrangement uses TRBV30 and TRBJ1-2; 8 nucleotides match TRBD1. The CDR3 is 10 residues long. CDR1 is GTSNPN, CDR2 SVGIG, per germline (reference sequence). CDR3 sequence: CACQRGTGVF. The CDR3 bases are TGTGCCTGCCAACGAGGGACAGGAGTCTTC.

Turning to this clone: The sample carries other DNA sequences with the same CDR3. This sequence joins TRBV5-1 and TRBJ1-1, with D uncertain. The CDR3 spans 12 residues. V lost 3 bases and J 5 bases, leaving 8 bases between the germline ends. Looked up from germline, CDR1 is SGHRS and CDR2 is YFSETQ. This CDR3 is CASSSGGTEAFF. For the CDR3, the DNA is TGCGCCAGCAGCTCTGGCGGGACTGAAGCTTTCTTT.

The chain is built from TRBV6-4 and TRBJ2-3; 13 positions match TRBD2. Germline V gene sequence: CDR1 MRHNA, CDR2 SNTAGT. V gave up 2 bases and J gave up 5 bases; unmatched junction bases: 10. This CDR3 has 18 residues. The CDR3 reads CASSDARLAGGLGDTQYF. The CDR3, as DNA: TGTGCCAGCAGTGACGCGCGACTAGCGGGAGGCCTGGGAGATACGCAGTATTTT.

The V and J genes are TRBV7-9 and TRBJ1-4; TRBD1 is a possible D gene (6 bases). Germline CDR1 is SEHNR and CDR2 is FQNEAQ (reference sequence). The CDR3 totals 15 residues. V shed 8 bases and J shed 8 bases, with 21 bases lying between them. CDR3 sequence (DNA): TGTGCCAGCGGAACCTTGACAGGAGTGTTGGAAAAACTGTTTTTT. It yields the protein CASGTLTGVLEKLFF.

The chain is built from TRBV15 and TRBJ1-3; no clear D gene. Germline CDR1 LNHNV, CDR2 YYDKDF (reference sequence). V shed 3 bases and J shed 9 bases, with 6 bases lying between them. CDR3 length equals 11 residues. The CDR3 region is CATSRASTIYF. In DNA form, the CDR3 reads TGTGCCACCAGCAGGGCCTCCACCATATATTTT. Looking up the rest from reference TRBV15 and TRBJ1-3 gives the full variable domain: DAMVIQNPRYQVTQFGKPVTLSCSQTLNHNVMYWYQQKSSQAPKLLFHYYDKDFNNEADTPDNFQSRRPNTSFCFLDIRSPGLGDTAMYLCATSRASTIYFGEGSWLTVV.

CDR3 nucleotides: TGCAGCGTACAGGATAACTATGGCTACACCTTC. It is translated as CSVQDNYGYTF. The chain joins TRBV29-1 to TRBJ1-2, with a tentative D call TRBD1 (5 bases). Per germline, CDR1 SQVTM and CDR2 ANQGSEA. The CDR3 totals 11 residues. Trimming removed 6 bases from V and 1 base from J, with 6 bases in between. The full variable domain, its missing parts supplied by reference TRBV29-1 and TRBJ1-2, is SAVISQKPSRDICQRGTSLTIQCQVDSQVTMMFWYRQQPGQSLTLIATANQGSEATYESGFVIDKFPISRPNLTFSTLTVSNMSPEDSSIYLCSVQDNYGYTFGSGTRLTVV.

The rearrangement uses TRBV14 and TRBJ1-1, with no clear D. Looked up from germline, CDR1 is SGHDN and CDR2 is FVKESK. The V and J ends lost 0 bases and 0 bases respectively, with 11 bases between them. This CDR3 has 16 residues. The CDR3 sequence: CASSQEYPELNTEAFF. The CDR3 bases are TGTGCCAGCAGCCAAGAATACCCGGAGTTGAACACTGAAGCTTTCTTT.

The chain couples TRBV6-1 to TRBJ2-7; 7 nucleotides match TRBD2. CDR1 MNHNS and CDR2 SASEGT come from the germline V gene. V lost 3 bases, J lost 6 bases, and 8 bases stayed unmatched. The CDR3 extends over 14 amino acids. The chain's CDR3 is CASSEGWGGGEQYV. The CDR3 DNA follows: TGTGCCAGCAGTGAGGGGTGGGGGGGTGGCGAGCAGTACGTC.

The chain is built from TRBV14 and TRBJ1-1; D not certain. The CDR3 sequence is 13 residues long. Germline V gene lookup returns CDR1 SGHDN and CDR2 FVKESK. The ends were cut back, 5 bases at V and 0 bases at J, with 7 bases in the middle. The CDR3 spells CASSRTLNTEAFF. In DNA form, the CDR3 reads TGTGCCAGCAGCAGGACTTTGAACACTGAAGCTTTCTTT. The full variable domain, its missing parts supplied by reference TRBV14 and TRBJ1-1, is EAGVTQFPSHSVIEKGQTVTLRCDPISGHDNLYWYRRVMGKEIKFLLHFVKESKQDESGMPNNRFLAERTGGTYSTLKVQPAELEDSGVYFCASSRTLNTEAFFGQGTRLTVV.

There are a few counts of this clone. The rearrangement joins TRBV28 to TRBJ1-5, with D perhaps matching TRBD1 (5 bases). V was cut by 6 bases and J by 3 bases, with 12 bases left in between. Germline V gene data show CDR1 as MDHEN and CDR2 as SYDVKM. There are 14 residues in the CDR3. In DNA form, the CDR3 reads TGTGCCAGCAGGGAAGGGGAAATCAATCAGCCCCAGCATTTT. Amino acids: CASREGEINQPQHF.

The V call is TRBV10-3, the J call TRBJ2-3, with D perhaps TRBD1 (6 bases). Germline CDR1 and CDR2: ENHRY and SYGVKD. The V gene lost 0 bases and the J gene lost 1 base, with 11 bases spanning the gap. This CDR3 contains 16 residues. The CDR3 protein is CAISESIGGGTDTQYF. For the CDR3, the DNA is TGTGCCATCAGTGAGTCGATAGGGGGAGGCACAGATACGCAGTATTTT.

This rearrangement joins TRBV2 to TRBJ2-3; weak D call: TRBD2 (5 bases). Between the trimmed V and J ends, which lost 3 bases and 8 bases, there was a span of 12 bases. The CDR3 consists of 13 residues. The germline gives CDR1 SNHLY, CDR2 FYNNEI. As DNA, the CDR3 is TGTGCCAGCAGTGATCTAGACTATGCTACGCAGTATTTT. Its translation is CASSDLDYATQYF.

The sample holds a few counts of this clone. The CDR3 loop is CASSRDRDDNGYTF. The DNA of the CDR3 is TGTGCCAGCAGCCGGGACAGGGATGACAATGGCTACACCTTC. This chain uses TRBV2 with TRBJ1-2, with TRBD1 matching 9 bases. The CDR3 contains 14 residues. Germline CDR1 is SNHLY and CDR2 is FYNNEI. Trimming removed 6 bases from V and 6 bases from J; junction bases left unmatched: 8.

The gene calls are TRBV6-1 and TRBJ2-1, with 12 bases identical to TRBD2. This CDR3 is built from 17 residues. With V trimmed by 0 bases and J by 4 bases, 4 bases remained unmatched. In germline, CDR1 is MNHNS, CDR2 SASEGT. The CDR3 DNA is TGTGCCAGCAGTGAAGCTGCCGGACTAGCGGGATACAATGAGCAGTTCTTC. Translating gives CASSEAAGLAGYNEQFF.

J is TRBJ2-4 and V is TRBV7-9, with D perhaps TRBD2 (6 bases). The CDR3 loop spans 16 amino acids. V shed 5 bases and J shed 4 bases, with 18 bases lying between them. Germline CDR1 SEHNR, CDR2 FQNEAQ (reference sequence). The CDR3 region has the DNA TGTGCCAGCAGCCGCGACGGACGCGGAGGGAAAAACATTCAGTACTTC. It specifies CASSRDGRGGKNIQYF. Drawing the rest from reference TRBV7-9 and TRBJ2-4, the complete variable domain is DTGVSQNPRHKITKRGQNVTFRCDPISEHNRLYWYRQTLGQGPEFLTYFQNEAQLEKSRLLSDRFSAERPKGSFSTLEIQRTEQGDSAMYLCASSRDGRGGKNIQYFGAGTRLSVL.

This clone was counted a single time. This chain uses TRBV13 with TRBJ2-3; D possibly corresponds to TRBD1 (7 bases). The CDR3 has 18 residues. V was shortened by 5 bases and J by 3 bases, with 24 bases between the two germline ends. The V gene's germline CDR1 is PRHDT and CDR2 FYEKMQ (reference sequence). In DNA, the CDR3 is TGTGCCAGCAGCCTCGGGACAGTGGAGGAGGGGGCGACAGATACGCAGTATTTT. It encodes CASSLGTVEEGATDTQYF.

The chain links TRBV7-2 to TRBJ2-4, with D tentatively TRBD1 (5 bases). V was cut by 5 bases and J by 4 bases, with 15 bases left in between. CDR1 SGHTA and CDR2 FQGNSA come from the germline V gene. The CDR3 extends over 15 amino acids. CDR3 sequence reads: CASSLSGAGKNIQYF. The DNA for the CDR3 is TGTGCCAGCAGCCTCAGTGGGGCAGGGAAAAACATTCAGTACTTC.

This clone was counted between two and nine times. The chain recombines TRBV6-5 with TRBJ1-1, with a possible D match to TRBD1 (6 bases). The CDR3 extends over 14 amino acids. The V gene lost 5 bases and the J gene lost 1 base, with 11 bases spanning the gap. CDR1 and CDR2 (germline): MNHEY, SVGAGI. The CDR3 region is CASSKQQGNTEAFF. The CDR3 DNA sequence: TGTGCCAGCAGTAAACAACAGGGGAACACTGAAGCTTTCTTT.

Written as DNA, the CDR3 is TGTGCCAGCAGCTTAGGTCGGCAGGGTATTAAGAACACTGAAGCTTTCTTT. Its translation is CASSLGRQGIKNTEAFF. The chain is built from TRBV7-9 and TRBJ1-1; perhaps TRBD1 as D (5 bases). The CDR3 has 17 amino acids. V was trimmed by 1 base and J by 1 base, leaving 16 bases between them. Germline CDR1 and CDR2: SEHNR and FQNEAQ (reference sequence). Full variable domain (rest looked up from reference TRBV7-9 and TRBJ1-1): DTGVSQNPRHKITKRGQNVTFRCDPISEHNRLYWYRQTLGQGPEFLTYFQNEAQLEKSRLLSDRFSAERPKGSFSTLEIQRTEQGDSAMYLCASSLGRQGIKNTEAFFGQGTRLTVV.